The next 11 T cell receptor beta chains were all read from a single sample in a study of cytomegalovirus exposure and HLA in healthy donors. The primer mix had 60 Vbeta and 13 Jbeta primers. Method: immunoSEQ multiplex PCR; TCRdb's copy keeps in-frame clones and lacks some. The sample carries 150,000 to 180,000 clones, around 68% recorded once. The sequencing sample was made of PBMCs. These receptors were taken from a man under 40 in good health and CMV-seronegative.

This sequence joins TRBV7-6 and TRBJ2-7; 11 bases line up with TRBD1. The germline V gene encodes CDR1 SGHVS and CDR2 FNYEAQ. The CDR3 loop spans 14 amino acids. J was trimmed by 6 bases and V by 0 bases; bases with no gene match: 1. The CDR3 nucleotides read TGTGCCAGCAGCTTAGCCGGGACAGGGGGCGAGCAGTACTTC. Translated: CASSLAGTGGEQYF.

The J gene is TRBJ2-5, the V gene TRBV12-5, with D perhaps TRBD1 (6 bases). Trimming shortened V by 7 bases and J by 4 bases, and 10 bases separated the two germline ends. Germline V gives CDR1 LGHNT, CDR2 FRNRAP. This CDR3 has 12 amino acids. The CDR3 nucleotides are TGTGCTAGTGCGGGACAAGGAGAGACCCAGTACTTC. It is translated as CASAGQGETQYF.

This clone has a handful of counts. V is TRBV7-9 and J is TRBJ1-1; TRBD1 is a possible D gene (5 bases). Germline V lookup: CDR1 SEHNR, CDR2 FQNEAQ (reference sequence). The CDR3 totals 15 residues. Trimming took 5 bases from V and 6 from J, leaving 19 bases between them. CDR3 bases: TGTGCCAGCAGCCTCCGCCGGGGGGGAGCGGCTGAAGCTTTCTTT. It translates to CASSLRRGGAAEAFF. The full variable domain, with the rest looked up from reference TRBV7-9 and TRBJ1-1, is DTGVSQNPRHKITKRGQNVTFRCDPISEHNRLYWYRQTLGQGPEFLTYFQNEAQLEKSRLLSDRFSAERPKGSFSTLEIQRTEQGDSAMYLCASSLRRGGAAEAFFGQGTRLTVV.

This chain links TRBV11-1 with TRBJ2-1; TRBD2 matches at 8 bases. The CDR3 runs 15 residues. V lost 3 bases and J lost 8; bases outside the gene matches: 9. Germline V gene sequence: CDR1 SGHAT, CDR2 FQDESV (reference sequence). The CDR3 spells CASSFAGGAIDEQFF. The CDR3, as DNA: TGTGCCAGCAGCTTTGCCGGGGGGGCAATCGATGAGCAGTTCTTC.

The chain has TRBV4-1 and TRBJ1-5; D gene ambiguous. The ends were cut back, 1 base at V and 7 bases at J, with 14 bases in the middle. The CDR3 is made up of 15 amino acids. Germline V gene data show CDR1 as MGHRA and CDR2 as YSYEKL. CDR3 in DNA: TGCGCCAGCAGCCAAGCAGCCCTGGCCGGGCAGCCCCAGCATTTT. It specifies CASSQAALAGQPQHF.

This clone was found a few times. The V gene is TRBV6-6, the J gene TRBJ1-1, with D uncertain. CDR1 is MNHNY and CDR2 is SVGAGI in the germline V gene (reference sequence). Trimming removed 7 bases from V and 1 base from J, with 13 bases in between. CDR3 length equals 14 residues. In DNA, the CDR3 is TGTGCCAGCAATCCGATCACAGCGAACACTGAAGCTTTCTTT. Translated, it gives CASNPITANTEAFF.

The chain joins TRBV27 to TRBJ1-2; 9 bases fit TRBD1. The trim removed 2 bases at V and 8 bases at J, leaving 12 bases unmatched. Germline values: CDR1 MNHEY, CDR2 SMNVEV (reference sequence). The CDR3 covers 16 residues. The CDR3 region is CASSLRGGGQGNGYTF. DNA of the CDR3: TGTGCCAGCAGTTTACGGGGAGGAGGACAGGGGAACGGCTACACCTTC.

CDR3 residues: CASSLGEGGGNTEAFF. The DNA for the CDR3 is TGTGCCAGCAGCTTAGGAGAAGGCGGGGGGAACACTGAAGCTTTCTTT. The rearrangement joins TRBV7-2 to TRBJ1-1; tentative D call: TRBD1 (5 bases). The CDR3 has 16 residues. V lost 1 base and J 1 base, leaving 13 bases between the germline ends. CDR1 SGHTA and CDR2 FQGNSA come from the germline V gene.

The CDR3 loop reads CASSVGLASTGELFF. CDR3 bases: TGTGCCAGCAGTGTAGGACTAGCGAGCACCGGGGAGCTGTTTTTT. The V and J genes are TRBV6-5 and TRBJ2-2, with 9 bases fitting TRBD2. The CDR3 has 15 residues. V was pared by 5 bases and J by 4 bases, with 5 bases of the junction left unmatched. The germline V gene encodes CDR1 MNHEY and CDR2 SVGAGI.

The V and J genes are TRBV28 and TRBJ2-3, with 8 bases lining up with TRBD1. Looked up from germline, CDR1 is MDHEN and CDR2 is SYDVKM. Unmatched junction bases numbered 11, after V lost 4 bases and J lost 2 bases. The length of the CDR3 is 17 residues. Written as DNA, the CDR3 is TGTGCCAGCAGTTCCTTCTTTCAGGGGGCGGTCACAGATACGCAGTATTTT. It encodes CASSSFFQGAVTDTQYF.

The rearrangement links TRBV19 to TRBJ2-1; 9 bases are shared with TRBD2. The CDR3 contains 13 residues. Trimming at V came to 10 bases and at J to 9 bases, leaving 10 bases not matched to a gene. Germline assignment: CDR1 LNHDA and CDR2 SQIVND (reference sequence). In DNA form, the CDR3 reads TGTGCCACCTCGACTAGCGGCCTTGGTGAGCAGTTCTTC. This sequence encodes CATSTSGLGEQFF.